Listed below are T cell receptor beta chains from one sample, sequenced in a study of radiotherapy plus CTLA-4 blockade in lung cancer. The data were produced by immunoSEQ multiplex PCR, yet TCRdb's version contains in-frame clones alone and is incomplete. This table holds over 14,000 clones, less than 75% found once. The specimen was peripheral blood, collected from a patient treated with radiotherapy plus ipilimumab. The receptors were sampled from a human donor with non-small cell lung cancer whose response to radiotherapy plus ipilimumab could not be evaluated. CDR3s include the opening cysteine and the closing phenylalanine or tryptophan. A D gene is named only where the DNA matches it firmly. Rows give clone size only sometimes, using once, few, many, or a class for an expanded clone.

clone size,V gene,J gene,D gene,CDR3 DNA,CDR3 protein
.,TRBV7-3,TRBJ1-3,.,TGTGCCAGCAGCCCCCCAGGAAACTCTGGAAACACCATATATTTT,CASSPPGNSGNTIYF
.,TRBV6-5,TRBJ1-2,TRBD1,TGTGCCAGCAGACCCGGACAGGGGAAATATGGCTACACCTTC,CASRPGQGKYGYTF
few,TRBV6-4,TRBJ2-3,TRBD2,TGTGCCAGCAGTGACTCGAGCGGGGGGCCCACAGATACGCAGTATTTT,CASSDSSGGPTDTQYF
.,TRBV9,TRBJ1-2,TRBD1,TGTGCCAGCAGCCCCGGACAGGGCCCTGGCTACACCTTC,CASSPGQGPGYTF
.,TRBV6-6,TRBJ2-7,.,TGTGCCACCCGGGACACCACCTACGAGCAGTACTTC,CATRDTTYEQYF
few,TRBV5-1,TRBJ1-6,.,TGCGCCAGCAGCTTTGGTGCCAGGGATAATTCACCCCTCCACTTT,CASSFGARDNSPLHF
.,TRBV5-6,TRBJ2-3,TRBD2,TGTGCCAGCAGCTTTAGCGGGGGGGCCCCAGATACGCAGTATTTT,CASSFSGGAPDTQYF
.,TRBV4-3,TRBJ1-6,TRBD1,TGCGCCAGCAGCCATGGGGGACAGGGCGATTCACCCCTCCACTTT,CASSHGGQGDSPLHF
.,TRBV5-1,TRBJ2-2,.,TGCGCCAGCAGCTTGGGTTCGGGGGGCGCAATCGGGGAGCTGTTTTTT,CASSLGSGGAIGELFF
.,TRBV18,TRBJ1-2,.,TGTGCCAGCTCACCATCGGAGAACTATGGCTACACCTTC,CASSPSENYGYTF
.,TRBV5-4,TRBJ1-2,TRBD1,TGTGCCAGCAGCTGGACAGGTGATAATGGCTACACCTTC,CASSWTGDNGYTF
.,TRBV6-4,TRBJ1-6,TRBD1,TGTGCCAGCAGTGAACGAGCAGGGGGAGGTTCACCCCTCCACTTT,CASSERAGGGSPLHF
.,TRBV19,TRBJ1-2,.,TGTGCCAGTAGTATAGTCCTCGACAACAGTGGCTACACCTTC,CASSIVLDNSGYTF
.,TRBV2,TRBJ1-3,TRBD1,TGTGCCAGCAGTGAGTCGACAGGGTCCGGAAACACCATATATTTT,CASSESTGSGNTIYF
.,TRBV4-3,TRBJ1-2,.,TGCGCCAGCAGCCAAGAAATGACAGTCTCTAACTATGGCTACACCTTC,CASSQEMTVSNYGYTF
once,TRBV7-2,TRBJ1-5,.,TGTGCCAGCAGCTCCCCGCAGGGTTGGCCCCAGCATTTT,CASSSPQGWPQHF
.,TRBV7-9,TRBJ1-1,.,TGTGCCAGCAGCTTCGGGGGGGAGGGTGAAGCTTTCTTT,CASSFGGEGEAFF
.,TRBV30,TRBJ1-6,.,TGTGCCTGGAGCGAGACAGCTTCACCCCTCCACTTT,CAWSETASPLHF
once,TRBV30,TRBJ2-3,TRBD2,TGTGCCTGGACCAGCGGGGGGGCGTCAGATACGCAGTATTTT,CAWTSGGASDTQYF
.,TRBV30,TRBJ2-5,TRBD1,TGTGCCTGGAGGCCAGGGGGTACGGAGACCCAGTACTTC,CAWRPGGTETQYF
few,TRBV10-3,TRBJ1-1,.,TGTGCCATCAGTGAGCCGGACAGCAGCACTGAAGCTTTCTTT,CAISEPDSSTEAFF
.,TRBV9,TRBJ2-5,TRBD2,TGTGCCAGCAGCGTTTTCTCGGGGGGGCAGGGAGAGACCCAGTACTTC,CASSVFSGGQGETQYF
.,TRBV6-6,TRBJ2-7,.,TGTGCCAGCAGTCCGCCAGCAGCAATCGGGTCCTACGAGCAGTACTTC,CASSPPAAIGSYEQYF
.,TRBV7-3,TRBJ1-1,TRBD1,TGTGCCAGCAGCTTATACCCCCCGGGCTTTAATACAGGGGAGAACACTGAAGCTTTCTTT,CASSLYPPGFNTGENTEAFF
.,TRBV7-9,TRBJ1-3,.,TGTGCCAGCAGCCTTCTCGACACCCACTCTGGAAACACCATATATTTT,CASSLLDTHSGNTIYF
.,TRBV5-8,TRBJ2-5,.,TGTGCCAGCAGCCCCGAGTACGGGACCCAGTACTTC,CASSPEYGTQYF
.,TRBV19,TRBJ1-5,.,TGTGCTAGTAAGGGAGGGACGGGACCCCAGCATTTT,CASKGGTGPQHF
.,TRBV5-1,TRBJ2-3,TRBD2,TGCGCCAGCAGCCTAACTAGCGGGGGGCCAAGCACAGATACGCAGTATTTT,CASSLTSGGPSTDTQYF
.,TRBV19,TRBJ2-3,.,TGTGCCAGTAGTATAGATAGTTACAGGGAAAGTGGAGATACGCAGTATTTT,CASSIDSYRESGDTQYF
medium-sized,TRBV28,TRBJ1-1,TRBD1,TGTGCCAGCGGGGGTGAAGACAGGGCCTACACTGAAGCTTTCTTT,CASGGEDRAYTEAFF
few,TRBV7-9,TRBJ1-4,.,TGTGCCAGCAGCTTAGGGGGAGCGGTGGGTGAAAAACTGTTTTTT,CASSLGGAVGEKLFF
.,TRBV7-8,TRBJ1-6,.,TGTGCCAGCAGCTCCATCCGGGAGGGCAATTCACCCCTCCACTTT,CASSSIREGNSPLHF
.,TRBV11-2,TRBJ2-2,TRBD2,TGTGCCAGCAGCCTCCCAGGGCTAGCGGGACTGAACACCGGGGAGCTGTTTTTT,CASSLPGLAGLNTGELFF
once,TRBV30,TRBJ1-3,.,TGTGCCTGGACCTATAGAGCGGCCAGCTCTGGAAACACCATATATTTT,CAWTYRAASSGNTIYF
few,TRBV2,TRBJ2-5,TRBD2,TGTGCCAGCAAGAGCGGGGGGGGACAAGAGACCCAGTACTTC,CASKSGGGQETQYF
.,TRBV2,TRBJ2-1,TRBD2,TGTGCCAGCAGTGGGACTAGCGGGGGTCGGGATGAGCAGTTCTTC,CASSGTSGGRDEQFF
.,TRBV4-3,TRBJ2-2,.,TGCGCCAGCAGCCGGACATGGAACACCGGGGAGCTGTTTTTT,CASSRTWNTGELFF
.,TRBV6-5,TRBJ2-1,TRBD1,TGTGCCAGCAGTGGCAGGGGGCATGAGCAGTTCTTC,CASSGRGHEQFF
.,TRBV11-2,TRBJ2-2,TRBD2,TGTGCCAGCAGCCTAACTAGCGGGGGGGCCTCCGGGGAGCTGTTTTTT,CASSLTSGGASGELFF
.,TRBV9,TRBJ1-1,.,TGTGCCAGCAGCGTAGCGAAAGGGGCGGAAAACACTGAAGCTTTCTTT,CASSVAKGAENTEAFF
few,TRBV11-2,TRBJ2-6,.,TGTGCCAGCAGCTCGACCAGGGTTACTGTCTCTGGGGCCAACGTCCTGACTTTC,CASSSTRVTVSGANVLTF
.,TRBV7-2,TRBJ2-3,.,TGTGCCAGCAGCTTTTCGGCACAGCACACAGATACGCAGTATTTT,CASSFSAQHTDTQYF
.,TRBV7-3,TRBJ2-2,.,TGTGCCAGCAGCTTAGGACTATCCGGGGAGCTGTTTTTT,CASSLGLSGELFF
.,TRBV10-3,TRBJ2-5,TRBD1,TGTGCCATCGGGGACAGTGCAGAGACCCAGTACTTC,CAIGDSAETQYF
few,TRBV6-1,TRBJ2-2,TRBD1,TGTGCCAGCAGGCGGACAGGGGGCTGGGTGGGGGAGCTGTTTTTT,CASRRTGGWVGELFF
few,TRBV30,TRBJ2-5,.,TGTGCCTGGAGCGATACTAGTACAGAGACCCAGTACTTC,CAWSDTSTETQYF
.,TRBV4-1,TRBJ1-4,.,TGCGCCAGCAGCCAACCTCTGGCAGGCGCGGGGGGCGCAAGGAAAAAACTGTTTTTT,CASSQPLAGAGGARKKLFF
.,TRBV10-1,TRBJ1-1,TRBD1,TGCGCCAGCAGTGGATTAGGGACAGGGAGCACTGAAGCTTTCTTT,CASSGLGTGSTEAFF
.,TRBV5-5,TRBJ1-5,.,TGTGCCAGCACCCAATTTGGTGGGGAGGGGGGGAGCAATCAGCCCCAGCATTTT,CASTQFGGEGGSNQPQHF
.,TRBV7-2,TRBJ1-5,.,TGTGCCAGCAGCTTAGGATCACGTGGACTTCAGCCCCAGCATTTT,CASSLGSRGLQPQHF
.,TRBV6-5,TRBJ2-2,TRBD1,TGTGCCAGCTTCGGACAGGGGGCCGGGGAGCTGTTTTTT,CASFGQGAGELFF
few,TRBV7-9,TRBJ2-3,TRBD2,TGTGCCAGCAGCCAAGTTGGACTAGCGGGAGATACGCAGTATTTT,CASSQVGLAGDTQYF